Below, one T cell receptor (beta chain) is given with its context. The data derive from a study of blood T cell repertoires in COVID-19. Measured with immunoSEQ multiplex PCR; TCRdb has only the in-frame clones, and not every one. The data contain 130,000 or so clones, roughly 90% of them seen just once; the ten biggest clones take up around 7.3%. The CDR3 extends over 12 amino acids. Trimming shortened V by 5 bases and J by 8 bases, and 12 bases separated the two germline ends. Germline loops: CDR1 SEHNR, CDR2 FQNEAQ (reference sequence). The chain links TRBV7-9 to TRBJ1-2; unclear D gene. The sequenced material came from peripheral blood. The receptor's source is a man aged 50 to 59 with acute or convalescent COVID-19. The CDR3 protein is CASSLDSRGYTF. In DNA, the CDR3 is TGTGCCAGCAGCCTGGACTCACGCGGCTACACCTTC.